A selection of T cell receptor beta chains follows, all from one sample in a study of cytomegalovirus exposure and HLA in healthy donors. Generated by immunoSEQ multiplex PCR, the TCRdb table keeps only in-frame clones and is missing some. Of about 130,000 clones in the sample, about 78% were seen once. Sequencing used PBMCs. Receptors originate from a human donor in good health. Each CDR3 is given with its conserved first and last residue. D genes are given only for firm matches. Clone size, where shown, is once, few, many, or a class for clones that have expanded.

TRBV5-6	TRBD1	15	few	TRBJ2-1	CASSWDRGSYNEQFF	TGTGCCAGCAGCTGGGACAGGGGTTCCTACAATGAGCAGTTCTTC
TRBV10-3	TRBD1	14	.	TRBJ1-1	CAISDVVGDRRAFF	TGTGCCATCAGTGACGTGGTAGGGGACAGACGAGCTTTCTTT
TRBV9	TRBD1	15	.	TRBJ2-5	CASSGPNRGRETQYF	TGTGCCAGCAGCGGCCCTAACAGGGGGCGGGAGACCCAGTACTTC
TRBV5-4	.	15	.	TRBJ2-3	CASSLAGTRTDTQYF	TGTGCCAGCAGCTTGGCCGGGACTCGCACAGATACGCAGTATTTT
TRBV19	TRBD1	14	few	TRBJ1-2	CASSPRQGEYGYTF	TGTGCCAGTAGTCCCCGACAGGGAGAATATGGCTACACCTTC
TRBV30	TRBD1	15	.	TRBJ2-7	CAWSGSGTGTYEQYF	TGTGCCTGGAGTGGATCCGGGACAGGGACCTACGAGCAGTACTTC
TRBV7-2	TRBD1	16	.	TRBJ2-1	CASSLGRQGAYNEQFF	TGTGCCAGCAGCTTAGGTAGGCAGGGGGCTTACAATGAGCAGTTCTTC
TRBV5-1	TRBD2	16	.	TRBJ2-3	CASTSLAGTSTDTQYF	TGCGCCAGCACCTCTTTAGCGGGGACCAGCACAGATACGCAGTATTTT
TRBV5-6	.	15	.	TRBJ1-5	CASSLGQASNQPQHF	TGTGCCAGCAGCTTGGGACAGGCTAGCAATCAGCCCCAGCATTTT
TRBV7-2	TRBD1	14	.	TRBJ1-2	CASSLEGQPYGYTF	TGTGCCAGCAGCTTAGAGGGACAGCCCTATGGCTACACCTTC
TRBV10-3	.	16	.	TRBJ1-2	CAISEARSGTHYGYTF	TGTGCCATCAGTGAGGCCCGGTCAGGAACTCACTATGGCTACACCTTC
TRBV6-5	TRBD2	15	.	TRBJ2-7	CASSKEGGAPYEQYF	TGTGCCAGCAGCAAAGAGGGAGGGGCGCCTTACGAGCAGTACTTC
TRBV19	.	16	.	TRBJ2-3	CASSMRAPGGTDTQYF	TGTGCCAGTAGTATGAGAGCCCCGGGGGGCACAGATACGCAGTATTTT
TRBV27	.	15	few	TRBJ2-2	CASSSGLGGTGELFF	TGTGCCAGCAGTTCGGGACTGGGGGGAACCGGGGAGCTGTTTTTT
TRBV28	.	15	.	TRBJ2-2	CASRDRWDLDGELFF	TGTGCCAGCAGAGACAGGTGGGATTTGGACGGGGAGCTGTTTTTT
TRBV14	TRBD1	15	.	TRBJ1-1	CASSQSRRGYTEAFF	TGTGCCAGCAGCCAAAGTCGCAGGGGGTACACTGAAGCTTTCTTT
TRBV7-2	.	15	once	TRBJ1-2	CASTLDASLNYGYTF	TGTGCCAGCACCCTAGATGCCAGTCTCAACTATGGCTACACCTTC
TRBV5-1	.	13	.	TRBJ2-7	CASSYYTGSEQYF	TGCGCCAGCAGCTATTATACAGGTAGCGAGCAGTACTTC
TRBV27	TRBD2	14	once	TRBJ2-1	CASSYLGLANEQFF	TGTGCCAGCAGTTACCTGGGACTAGCCAATGAGCAGTTCTTC
TRBV5-1	.	15	.	TRBJ2-1	CASSLGRGRDNEQFF	TGCGCCAGCAGCTTGGGGCGGGGTAGGGACAATGAGCAGTTCTTC
TRBV5-4	.	14	few	TRBJ1-1	CASSPGPRNTEAFF	TGTGCCAGCAGCCCAGGGCCTCGGAACACTGAAGCTTTCTTT
TRBV11-3	TRBD2	18	.	TRBJ2-3	CASSLGDRLAGMGDTQYF	TGTGCCAGCAGCTTAGGGGATCGACTAGCGGGGATGGGCGATACGCAGTATTTT
TRBV5-1	.	15	.	TRBJ1-2	CASSLNTGHNYGYTF	TGCGCCAGCAGCTTGAATACGGGTCACAACTATGGCTACACCTTC
TRBV21-1	.	12	once	TRBJ2-3	CASSRGLDTQYF	TGTGCCAGCAGCAGGGGGCTGGATACGCAGTATTTT
TRBV6-1	.	13	.	TRBJ2-7	CASEGRLYYEQYF	TGTGCCAGTGAGGGCAGGTTATATTACGAGCAGTACTTC
TRBV18	TRBD1	14	.	TRBJ2-2	CASSPEQGAGELFF	TGTGCCAGCTCACCAGAACAGGGGGCCGGGGAGCTGTTTTTT
TRBV6-1	TRBD2	15	.	TRBJ2-7	CASRPGLAGAYEQYF	TGTGCCAGCAGACCGGGACTAGCGGGAGCCTACGAGCAGTACTTC
TRBV19	TRBD1	14	few	TRBJ1-4	CASSIQGDNEKLFF	TGTGCCAGTAGTATACAGGGGGATAATGAAAAACTGTTTTTT
TRBV27	.	16	few	TRBJ2-6	CASSFGGFSGANVLTF	TGTGCCAGCAGTTTTGGCGGTTTCTCTGGGGCCAACGTCCTGACTTTC
TRBV11-2	TRBD1	17	.	TRBJ2-2	CASSLSPGQGFSGELFF	TGTGCCAGCAGCTTATCCCCCGGACAGGGGTTTTCCGGGGAGCTGTTTTTT
TRBV5-4	.	15	few	TRBJ2-3	CASSQGQGDTDTQYF	TGTGCCAGCAGCCAAGGACAAGGAGACACAGATACGCAGTATTTT
TRBV19	TRBD2	14	few	TRBJ2-4	CASSKTSGKNIQYF	TGTGCCAGTAGTAAGACTAGCGGAAAAAACATTCAGTACTTC
TRBV5-1	.	14	few	TRBJ2-4	CASSFGDFKNIQYF	TGCGCCAGCAGCTTTGGGGACTTCAAAAACATTCAGTACTTC
TRBV29-1	.	15	once	TRBJ2-4	CSVGLTGLAKNIQYF	TGCAGCGTTGGACTGACAGGCCTAGCCAAAAACATTCAGTACTTC
TRBV9	TRBD1	16	.	TRBJ2-3	CASSFRQGASTDTQYF	TGTGCCAGCAGCTTCAGACAGGGGGCTAGCACAGATACGCAGTATTTT
TRBV19	.	16	.	TRBJ2-3	CASSADTGYSTDTQYF	TGTGCCAGTAGTGCAGATACAGGGTACAGCACAGATACGCAGTATTTT
TRBV6-6	.	12	.	TRBJ2-2	CASTDLTGELFF	TGTGCCAGTACAGACCTCACCGGGGAGCTGTTTTTT
TRBV30	.	16	.	TRBJ1-3	CAWSVGAGISGNTIYF	TGTGCCTGGAGTGTAGGGGCGGGAATCTCTGGAAACACCATATATTTT
TRBV5-6	.	14	few	TRBJ1-1	CASRPQGSGTEAFF	TGTGCCAGCAGACCTCAGGGCTCTGGGACTGAAGCTTTCTTT
TRBV7-9	TRBD1	15	.	TRBJ1-5	CASSLGQGSNQPQHF	TGTGCCAGCAGCTTAGGACAGGGTAGCAATCAGCCCCAGCATTTT
TRBV25-1	TRBD2	16	.	TRBJ2-2	CASRGTSGRDTGELFF	TGTGCCAGCAGGGGGACTAGCGGGAGGGACACCGGGGAGCTGTTTTTT
TRBV27	TRBD1	18	.	TRBJ2-2	CASSSTDRGRRSGGELFF	TGTGCCAGCAGCTCTACGGACAGGGGGCGCAGATCGGGCGGGGAGCTGTTTTTT
TRBV6-6	TRBD2	12	few	TRBJ2-7	CASSRTSGEQYF	TGTGCCAGCAGTAGGACTAGCGGCGAGCAGTACTTC